This T cell receptor beta chain was retrieved from a study of blood T cell repertoires in COVID-19. Study context: Sample material is recorded as cDNA or gDNA derived from T cells, B-cell-depleted T cells, or PBMCs.

The V gene's germline CDR1 is MNHEY and CDR2 SVGAGI. The V segment lost 2 bases and the J segment 8 bases; nucleotides outside the gene matches: 11. This CDR3 region has 15 residues. Assay used: immunoSEQ multiplex PCR; TCRdb lists only in-frame clones, some missing. The sample has just under 80,000 clones; 75% to 85% are singletons. The receptor was isolated from a woman in her 70s with acute or convalescent COVID-19. The chain combines TRBV6-5 with TRBJ1-2; 7 bases are a match to TRBD1. Sequenced material: peripheral blood. The DNA of the CDR3 is TGTGCCAGCAGTTACACCAGACAGGGATCAGGCGGCTACACCTTC. Encoded protein: CASSYTRQGSGGYTF.